This TCR beta chain appears in the sequencing data of a study of T cell repertoires in cytomegalovirus infection. CDR1 and CDR2 (germline): MDHEN, SYDVKM. The CDR3 spans 14 residues. The J segment lost 2 bases and the V segment lost 8 bases, leaving 5 bases of the junction unmatched. TCRdb called the reads again in MiXCR, with one record for every CDR3 protein. The table records 510,000 or so distinct CDR3 sequences, about 30% of them present only once. This clonotype was recorded a few times. This receptor was taken from a human donor in good health (CMV status not recorded). Some clones in this sample may be carry-over from other donors' samples. What was sequenced was PBMCs. The J gene is TRBJ2-7, the V gene TRBV28; TRBD2 matches 11 bases. CDR3 DNA sequence: TGTGCCAGCGAGGAACTAGCGGGAGCCTACGAGCAGTACTTC. Its translation is CASEELAGAYEQYF.